This T cell receptor beta chain was obtained from a study of OX40 agonist ivuxolimab in advanced cancers. Study information: The study treated patients with ivuxolimab, an agonistic anti-OX40 (CD134) antibody. Regarding the study as a whole: Both CD4+ and CD8+ T cell populations in blood had undergone clonal expansion by week 6 at 0.1 to 3.0 mg/kg.

Exclusion of a patient followed from autoimmune disease history or systemic immunosuppression. Trimming took 3 bases from V and 13 from J, leaving 12 bases between them. Germline V CDR1 and CDR2: SGHAT, FQNNGV. CDR3 length: 12 amino acids. In the case of this clone: Antigen: not known.

Some clones are missing from TCRdb's copy, which holds only in-frame ones; the method was immunoSEQ multiplex PCR. The sample consists of under 70,000 clones, roughly 90% of them appearing once. The clonotype comes from an adult with an advanced solid tumor such as melanoma, head and neck, liver or kidney cancer. The gene calls are TRBV11-2 and TRBJ1-4; a weak D match, TRBD1 (5 bases). The source material was CD4+ or CD8+ T cells sorted from blood, sampled in a trial of the OX40 agonist ivuxolimab. The CDR3 spells CASSFPGSGLFF. The CDR3 nucleotides read TGTGCCAGCAGCTTTCCAGGGTCCGGACTGTTTTTT.